Listed below are T cell receptor beta chains from one sample, sequenced in a study of cytomegalovirus exposure and HLA in healthy donors. TCRdb's copy holds only in-frame clones and misses some; the assay was immunoSEQ multiplex PCR. The sample lists about 130,000 clones, 60% to 80% occurring once. Sequenced material: PBMCs. The receptors shown here come from a man aged 50-60 years in good health and CMV-seropositive. Both conserved end residues are part of each CDR3. D genes are given only for firm matches. A row's size may be missing; if present it is once, few, many or a size class.

j_call: TRBJ2-5
d_call: -
clone_size: -
v_call: TRBV27
cdr3_aa: CATEGDRQETQYF
cdr3_nt: TGTGCCACCGAGGGGGACCGCCAAGAGACCCAGTACTTC

j_call: TRBJ2-4
d_call: -
clone_size: -
v_call: TRBV18
cdr3_aa: CASSPRQAAVAGAKNIQYF
cdr3_nt: TGTGCCAGCTCGCCCCGACAGGCTGCGGTAGCGGGAGCCAAAAACATTCAGTACTTC

j_call: TRBJ2-2
d_call: TRBD2
clone_size: -
v_call: TRBV7-3
cdr3_aa: CASSLDPAGGPGGELFF
cdr3_nt: TGTGCCAGCAGCCTAGACCCAGCGGGAGGGCCGGGCGGGGAGCTGTTTTTT

j_call: TRBJ1-5
d_call: -
clone_size: -
v_call: TRBV6-1
cdr3_aa: CASSDSGGRQPQHF
cdr3_nt: TGTGCCAGCAGTGATTCGGGGGGGCGTCAGCCCCAGCATTTT

j_call: TRBJ2-2
d_call: TRBD2
clone_size: -
v_call: TRBV5-5
cdr3_aa: CASSLVLAGAGELFF
cdr3_nt: TGTGCCAGCAGCTTGGTACTAGCGGGAGCCGGGGAGCTGTTTTTT

j_call: TRBJ2-7
d_call: -
clone_size: -
v_call: TRBV6-1
cdr3_aa: CASSTSDRAYEQYF
cdr3_nt: -

j_call: TRBJ1-5
d_call: -
clone_size: -
v_call: TRBV28
cdr3_aa: CASRLQGRAQHF
cdr3_nt: TGTGCCAGCAGGCTCCAGGGTAGGGCCCAGCATTTT

j_call: TRBJ2-1
d_call: TRBD2
clone_size: -
v_call: TRBV7-2
cdr3_aa: CASSLGLAGEGEFF
cdr3_nt: TGTGCCAGCAGCTTGGGACTAGCGGGAGAGGGGGAGTTCTTC

j_call: TRBJ2-6
d_call: -
clone_size: few
v_call: TRBV29-1
cdr3_aa: CSVQSGANVLTF
cdr3_nt: TGCAGCGTACAATCTGGGGCCAACGTCCTGACTTTC

j_call: TRBJ2-3
d_call: -
clone_size: -
v_call: TRBV12-1
cdr3_aa: CASSSWGASGSTDTQYF
cdr3_nt: TGTGCCAGCAGCTCCTGGGGGGCTAGCGGCAGCACAGATACGCAGTATTTT

j_call: TRBJ1-1
d_call: TRBD1
clone_size: -
v_call: TRBV7-9
cdr3_aa: CSSSPLQGNWNTEAFF
cdr3_nt: TGTTCCAGCAGCCCATTACAGGGGAATTGGAACACTGAAGCTTTCTTT

j_call: TRBJ1-5
d_call: TRBD1
clone_size: few
v_call: TRBV7-8
cdr3_aa: CASSPGQGPLRPQHF
cdr3_nt: TGTGCCAGCAGCCCTGGACAGGGGCCCTTGAGGCCCCAGCATTTT

j_call: TRBJ1-6
d_call: TRBD1
clone_size: few
v_call: TRBV28
cdr3_aa: CASREDRGGNSPLHF
cdr3_nt: TGTGCCAGCAGAGAAGACAGGGGGGGGAATTCACCCCTCCACTTT

j_call: TRBJ2-7
d_call: -
clone_size: -
v_call: TRBV29-1
cdr3_aa: CSVERDSNEQYF
cdr3_nt: TGCAGCGTTGAGCGGGACAGTAACGAGCAGTACTTC

j_call: TRBJ2-1
d_call: TRBD2
clone_size: -
v_call: TRBV7-9
cdr3_aa: CASSLKAGGYNEQFF
cdr3_nt: TGTGCCAGCAGCTTAAAGGCGGGAGGATACAATGAGCAGTTCTTC

j_call: TRBJ2-1
d_call: -
clone_size: -
v_call: TRBV11-3
cdr3_aa: CASSLDVTHSYNEQFF
cdr3_nt: TGTGCCAGCAGCTTAGACGTGACTCACTCCTACAATGAGCAGTTCTTC

j_call: TRBJ2-6
d_call: TRBD1
clone_size: few
v_call: TRBV4-1
cdr3_aa: CASSQDQARGPGANVLTF
cdr3_nt: TGCGCCAGCAGCCAAGATCAGGCCAGGGGGCCTGGGGCCAACGTCCTGACTTTC

j_call: TRBJ2-5
d_call: TRBD2
clone_size: few
v_call: TRBV5-4
cdr3_aa: CASSRGTSGGRETQYF
cdr3_nt: TGTGCCAGCAGCCGCGGGACTAGCGGGGGGAGGGAGACCCAGTACTTC

j_call: TRBJ2-3
d_call: TRBD2
clone_size: few
v_call: TRBV19
cdr3_aa: CASSMGRGAGDGSDTQYF
cdr3_nt: TGTGCCAGTAGTATGGGGAGAGGAGCGGGAGATGGTTCAGATACGCAGTATTTT

j_call: TRBJ1-2
d_call: -
clone_size: few
v_call: TRBV10-1
cdr3_aa: CASRGGGNYGYTF
cdr3_nt: TGCGCCAGCAGAGGGGGAGGGAACTATGGCTACACCTTC

j_call: TRBJ1-6
d_call: -
clone_size: -
v_call: TRBV6-5
cdr3_aa: CASSYSQGVKNSPLHF
cdr3_nt: TGTGCCAGCAGTTATTCACAGGGTGTTAAGAATTCACCCCTCCACTTT

j_call: TRBJ2-7
d_call: -
clone_size: once
v_call: TRBV5-6
cdr3_aa: CASSSHSGEQYF
cdr3_nt: TGTGCCAGCAGCTCGCACTCAGGCGAGCAGTACTTC

j_call: TRBJ2-7
d_call: TRBD2
clone_size: once
v_call: TRBV6-5
cdr3_aa: CASSYQGTSGSSEQYF
cdr3_nt: TGTGCCAGCAGTTACCAAGGGACTAGCGGGAGCAGCGAGCAGTACTTC

j_call: TRBJ1-4
d_call: -
clone_size: few
v_call: TRBV7-9
cdr3_aa: CSSTDSGGVSNEKLFF
cdr3_nt: TGTTCCAGCACCGATAGCGGGGGGGTGTCTAATGAAAAACTGTTTTTT

j_call: TRBJ2-7
d_call: TRBD1
clone_size: -
v_call: TRBV7-6
cdr3_aa: CASSRDRDHEQYF
cdr3_nt: TGTGCCAGCAGCCGAGACAGGGACCACGAGCAGTACTTC

j_call: TRBJ2-7
d_call: TRBD2
clone_size: -
v_call: TRBV6-4
cdr3_aa: CASSRLAGESEQYF
cdr3_nt: TGTGCCAGCAGTCGACTAGCGGGGGAATCCGAGCAGTACTTC

j_call: TRBJ1-6
d_call: -
clone_size: -
v_call: TRBV4-2
cdr3_aa: CASSQGPGINSPLHF
cdr3_nt: TGTGCCAGCAGCCAAGGGCCAGGAATAAATTCACCCCTCCACTTT

j_call: TRBJ1-1
d_call: -
clone_size: once
v_call: TRBV7-9
cdr3_aa: CASSSLGVEAFF
cdr3_nt: TGTGCCAGCAGCTCCCTCGGTGTTGAAGCTTTCTTT

j_call: TRBJ1-5
d_call: TRBD1
clone_size: -
v_call: TRBV28
cdr3_aa: CASRQGNQPQHF
cdr3_nt: TGTGCCAGTAGACAGGGTAATCAGCCCCAGCATTTT

j_call: TRBJ1-6
d_call: -
clone_size: -
v_call: TRBV5-4
cdr3_aa: CASSLDRGSPLHF
cdr3_nt: TGTGCCAGCAGCTTGGACCGGGGATCACCCCTCCACTTT